This T cell receptor beta chain originates from a study of identical twins. TCRdb analysed the 5' RACE reads with MiXCR anew, one entry per CDR3 protein. This sample has under 400,000 distinct CDR3 sequences; approximately 8.7% occur once, and the top ten carry over 7%. Study-wide points: The degree of excess twin sharing was weaker in beta out-of-frame sequences.

To note about this clonotype: The antigen is not known.

CDR3 size: 14 residues. CDR1 DFQATT and CDR2 SNEGSKA come from the germline V gene (reference sequence). V was shortened by 1 base and J by 8 bases, with 14 bases between the two germline ends. This TCR was recovered from a woman between 50 and 59 years old in good health. The chain links TRBV20-1 to TRBJ1-4; possible D gene TRBD1, 5 bases. Sequencing was carried out using naive T cells sorted from blood. CDR3 in amino acids: CSARGGREGEKLFF. The CDR3 region has the DNA TGCAGTGCTAGAGGTGGCAGGGAGGGCGAAAAACTGTTTTTT.